This TCR beta chain was observed in a study of T cell repertoires in cytomegalovirus infection. The CDR3 totals 18 residues. Germline loops: CDR1 SGHRS, CDR2 YFSETQ. J lost 0 bases, V lost 3 bases, and 8 bases had no gene match. Using its own MiXCR run on the reads, TCRdb lists one record per CDR3 protein. The data contain 160,000 or so distinct CDR3 sequences, 17% of them singletons. Study-wide results and limits: Public TCR beta family frequency separated CMV-and-HLA carriers, including in an independent cohort.

This clonotype has a single count. As yet, its antigen is unknown. This TCR derives from a human donor in good health (CMV status not recorded). Some clones in this sample may be carry-over from other donors' samples. Sequencing input: CD8+ T cells from PBMCs. The chain carries TRBV5-1 and TRBJ2-1; 11 bases line up with TRBD2. CDR3 sequence: CASSSGLAGEISYNEQFF. Here the CDR3 DNA reads TGCGCCAGCAGCTCAGGACTAGCGGGTGAAATCTCCTACAATGAGCAGTTCTTC.